The T cell receptor (beta chain) described here comes from a study of blood T cell repertoires in COVID-19. Background on the study: Sources were T cells, B-cell-depleted T cells, or PBMCs; the material itself was cDNA or gDNA.

The V end was cut by 1 base, the J end by 0 bases, with 3 bases between. The germline V gene has CDR1 LNHNV and CDR2 YYDKDF (reference sequence). This CDR3 region has 13 residues. This table comes from immunoSEQ multiplex PCR, and its TCRdb copy is limited to in-frame clones, with some not included. This table holds 120,000 to 150,000 clones, roughly 80% found once. Input material: peripheral blood. The chain couples TRBV15 to TRBJ1-2, with no clear D. This TCR derives from a man aged 50-59 years with active or convalescent COVID-19. The CDR3, as DNA: TGTGCCACCAGCAGAGCCGCTAACTATGGCTACACCTTC. Translating it yields CATSRAANYGYTF.